This TCR beta chain is from a study of cytomegalovirus exposure and HLA in healthy donors (dated by TCRdb to about 2017). Regarding the complete study: According to a later analysis, one platform produced both the 100 to 150 validation repertoires and the approximately 600 repertoires of the first cohort. In addition to the first cohort of around 670 subjects, a separate validation cohort of approximately 120 different subjects was used. To predict cytomegalovirus infection status, the study brought together high-throughput TCR immunosequencing, statistical association of individual TCRs with disease status, and machine learning. The aim of the study was to test whether cataloging public T cell receptors could identify signatures of past pathogen exposure. Broader findings and caveats from the paper: A later analysis found that TCRs clustered in the first cohort also tended to co-occur in the roughly 120 validation repertoires, with 94% of cluster scores above 0. The study listed 150 to 200 TCR beta chains as associated with cytomegalovirus. The validation cohort had no HLA typing available for a later analysis, so co-occurrence within that cohort was assessed over all 130 or so repertoires. In vitro tests confirmed that a few of the cytomegalovirus-associated TCR beta chains recognize cytomegalovirus antigens. Most TCR sequences were observed very rarely across donors, whereas some public TCRs were present in many individuals. The authors suggested that the approach could potentially be generalized to other disease states and immunological phenotypes. The classifier was reported to diagnose cytomegalovirus status with high specificity and sensitivity in both the original and validation cohorts.

Separate from the roughly 630-subject first cohort, the validation cohort of roughly 130 subjects was the group to which the donors belonged. V sheds 0 bases and J sheds 4 bases, leaving 12 bases between their ends. Per the germline V gene, LGHNA is the CDR1 and YSLEER is the CDR2. The CDR3 covers 16 residues, taking in both the cysteine and the phenylalanine. Solely the CDR3 DNA is kept, with 48 bases framed from the first base. In its sample, this clone was seen once. What antigen it recognizes has not been identified. Base quality data are lacking; no much larger clone is found one base away. Preparation of the library involved the immunoSEQ multiplex PCR assay. The original methods were these. To diagnose cytomegalovirus status from the catalog of TCR beta chain sequences, a statistical classification framework was built. Not all clones reach the TCRdb copy of this immuneACCESS table, which keeps in-frame sequences only. Checked studies attribute under half of the gap to unresolved V genes and leave the rest unexplained. V, J and clone size derive from that table, while D and trimming were established from the DNA sequence. The sample contains about 120,000 clones, over 85% of them found a single time. The top ten constitute under 2% of the sample.

The TCR comes from a woman between 18 and 30 years old in good health and CMV-seronegative. The rearranged chain carries TRBV4-3 and TRBJ1-4; the D gene assignment is ambiguous. Material: PBMCs. The DNA sequence is TGCGCCAGCAGCCAAGATCGAAACAGTCTTAATGAAAAACTGTTTTTT. It translates to CASSQDRNSLNEKLFF.